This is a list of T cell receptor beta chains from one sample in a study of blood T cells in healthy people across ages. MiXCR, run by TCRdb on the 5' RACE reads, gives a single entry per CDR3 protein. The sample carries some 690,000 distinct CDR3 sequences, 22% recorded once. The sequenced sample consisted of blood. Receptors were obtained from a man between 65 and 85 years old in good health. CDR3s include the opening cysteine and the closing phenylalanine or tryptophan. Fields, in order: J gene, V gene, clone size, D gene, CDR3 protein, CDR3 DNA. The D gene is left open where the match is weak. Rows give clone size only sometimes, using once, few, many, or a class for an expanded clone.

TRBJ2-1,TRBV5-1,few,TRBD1,CASSLLGQGSLNEQFF,TGCGCCAGCAGCTTGCTGGGACAGGGGAGTTTGAATGAGCAGTTCTTC
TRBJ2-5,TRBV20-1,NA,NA,CSARETTQETQYF,TGCAGTGCTAGAGAGACCACCCAAGAGACCCAGTACTTC
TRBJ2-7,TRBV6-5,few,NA,CASSSLGTPSYEQYF,TGTGCCAGCAGTTCACTCGGGACTCCTTCCTACGAGCAGTACTTC
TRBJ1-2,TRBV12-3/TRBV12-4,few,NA,CASSLRALHNYGYTF,TGTGCCAGCAGTTTAAGGGCCCTACATAACTATGGCTACACCTTC
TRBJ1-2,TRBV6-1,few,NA,CASSPRGGRGYTF,TGTGCCAGCAGTCCCCGGGGCGGAAGAGGCTACACCTTC
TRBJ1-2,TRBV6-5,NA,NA,CASSYSSGHGYTF,TGTGCCAGCAGTTACTCGAGTGGCCATGGCTACACCTTC
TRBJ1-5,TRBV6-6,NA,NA,CASRAGGLNQPQHF,TGTGCCAGCAGGGCAGGTGGGTTGAATCAGCCCCAGCATTTT
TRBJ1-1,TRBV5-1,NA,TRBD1,CASSFGGTGSGDTEAFF,TGCGCCAGCAGCTTCGGCGGGACAGGGAGCGGGGACACTGAAGCTTTCTTT
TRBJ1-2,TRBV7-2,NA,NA,CASSSGPTGPYGYTF,TGTGCCAGCAGCTCCGGGCCTACGGGACCCTATGGCTACACCTTC
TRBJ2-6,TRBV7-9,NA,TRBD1,CASSPGTGASSGANVLTF,TGTGCCAGCAGCCCCGGGACAGGGGCGAGCTCTGGGGCCAACGTCCTGACTTTC
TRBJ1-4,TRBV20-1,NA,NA,CSAKGTQAGKLFF,TGCAGTGCCAAAGGGACCCAGGCGGGAAAACTGTTTTTT
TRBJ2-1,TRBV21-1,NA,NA,CASSKAFEERQFF,TGTGCCAGCAGCAAAGCCTTCGAAGAGCGACAATTCTTC
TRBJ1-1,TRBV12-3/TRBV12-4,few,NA,CASSFPSPSEAFF,TGTGCCAGCAGTTTCCCCTCCCCCTCTGAAGCTTTCTTT
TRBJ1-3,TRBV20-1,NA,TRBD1,CSARTGWGNTIYF,TGCAGTGCTAGGACAGGGTGGGGAAACACCATATATTTT
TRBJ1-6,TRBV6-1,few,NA,CASSERAVYNSPLHF,TGTGCCAGCAGTGAACGGGCGGTATATAATTCACCCCTCCACTTT
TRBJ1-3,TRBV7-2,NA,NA,CASSPPGAWGNTIYF,TGTGCCAGCAGCCCTCCGGGGGCGTGGGGAAACACCATATATTTT
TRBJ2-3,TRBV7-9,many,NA,CASSLATGQDTQYF,TGTGCCAGCAGCTTAGCGACGGGACAAGATACGCAGTATTTT
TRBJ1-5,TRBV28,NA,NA,CASSVNQPQHF,TGTGCCAGCAGTGTCAATCAGCCCCAGCATTTT
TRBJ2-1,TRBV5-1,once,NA,CASSLAPAAEYNEQFF,TGCGCCAGCAGCTTGGCCCCAGCGGCTGAATACAATGAGCAGTTCTTC
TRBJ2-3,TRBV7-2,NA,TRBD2,CASSLGPSGRATDTQYF,TGTGCCAGCAGCTTAGGTCCTAGCGGGAGGGCCACAGATACGCAGTATTTT
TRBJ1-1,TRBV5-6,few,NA,CASSWGAGPNTEAFF,TGTGCCAGCAGCTGGGGCGCCGGGCCGAACACTGAAGCTTTCTTT
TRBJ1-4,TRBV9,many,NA,CASSVGVGGNSNEKLFF,TGTGCCAGCAGCGTAGGGGTCGGAGGGAACTCTAATGAAAAACTGTTTTTT
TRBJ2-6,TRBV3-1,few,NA,CASSPRASGSGANVLTF,TGTGCCAGCAGCCCTCGGGCCTCTGGCTCTGGGGCCAACGTCCTGACTTTC
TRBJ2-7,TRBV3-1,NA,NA,CASSPPDFTYEQYF,TGTGCCAGCAGTCCGCCGGACTTCACCTACGAGCAGTACTTC
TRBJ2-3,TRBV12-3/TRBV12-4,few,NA,CASSFGGSADTQYF,TGCGCCAGCAGCTTCGGGGGTTCCGCAGATACGCAGTATTTT
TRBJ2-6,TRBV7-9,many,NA,CASSRGEANVLTF,TGTGCCAGCAGCCGAGGAGAGGCCAACGTCCTGACTTTC
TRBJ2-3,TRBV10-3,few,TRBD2,CAIGGLAGTDTQYF,TGTGCCATCGGGGGACTAGCGGGTACAGATACGCAGTATTTT
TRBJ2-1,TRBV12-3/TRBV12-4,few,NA,CASSLLDYNEQFF,TGTGCCAGCAGTTTATTGGACTACAATGAGCAGTTCTTC